This paragraph covers one TCR beta chain sequence. These data are taken from a study of shared clonotypes between healthy human individuals. About the research overall: Aged 18 to 49, the donors were a couple of women and a few men. Per-donor plates numbered three CD4 naive, three CD4 memory, two CD8 naive and one CD8 memory.

Each subset's genomic DNA was shared equally among a number of immunoSEQ plates. Assay used: immunoSEQ multiplex PCR; TCRdb lists only in-frame clones, some missing. The sample gives about 1 million clones, 65% to 75% of which show up once; 1.5% is in the top ten. Germline CDR1 reads SGHDT; CDR2 reads YYEEEE. The CDR3 covers 14 residues. Trimming pared 4 bases from V and 5 bases from J, leaving 14 bases between. The sample taken for sequencing was memory CD4+ T cells sorted from blood. Subset denoted: CD45RA-negative fraction. The genes are TRBV5-6 and TRBJ2-3; either TRBD1 or TRBD2 may fit D (5 bases each). The receptor was derived from a man between 18 and 35 years old in good health. This chain's CDR3 is CASSRDHGEDTQYF. CDR3 nucleotides: TGTGCCAGCAGCAGGGACCACGGGGAAGATACGCAGTATTTT.